This entry is about one TCR beta chain. Data came from immunoSEQ multiplex PCR; TCRdb stores just in-frame clones and leaves some out. The sample includes under 55,000 clones, 85% to 95% of them seen just once. The V and J ends lost 6 bases and 0 bases respectively, with 6 bases between them. CDR1 SGHTA and CDR2 FQGNSA come from the germline V gene. The CDR3 is 13 amino acids. This sequence was found in a man in his forties with rheumatoid arthritis. The specimen sequenced was PBMCs. The rearrangement uses TRBV7-2 and TRBJ1-3; D uncertain. This chain's CDR3 is CASRESSGNTIYF. The CDR3 region has the DNA TGTGCCAGCAGGGAGTCCTCTGGAAACACCATATATTTT. The full variable domain, in which reference TRBV7-2 and TRBJ1-3 provide the parts outside the CDR3, is GAGVSQSPSNKVTEKGKDVELRCDPISGHTALYWYRQSLGQGLEFLIYFQGNSAPDKSGLPSDRFSAERTGGSVSTLTIQRTQQEDSAVYLCASRESSGNTIYFGEGSWLTVV.